Listed below are T cell receptor beta chains from one sample, sequenced in a study of blood T cell repertoires in COVID-19. Sequenced by immunoSEQ multiplex PCR; TCRdb stores in-frame clones only, minus some. This table holds 200,000 to 250,000 clones, around nine tenths found once. Input material: peripheral blood. These TCRs come from an older woman with active or convalescent COVID-19. Each CDR3 is given with its conserved first and last residue. D genes are given only for firm matches. Clone sizes are given selectively: once, few, many, or a class where the clone is expanded.

NA	few	TRBV6-2/TRBV6-3	TRBJ1-4	TGTGCCAGCAGTTACCCCCTCGGGGGGGCGCTGAATGAAAAACTGTTTTTT	CASSYPLGGALNEKLFF
NA	NA	TRBV2	TRBJ1-5	TGTGCCAGCAGCCCGGGGGTGGTCAATCAGCCCCAGCATTTT	CASSPGVVNQPQHF
NA	NA	TRBV7-8	TRBJ1-6	TGTGCCAGCAGCTCCTTCCGGCAGGGAAATTCACCCCTCCACTTT	CASSSFRQGNSPLHF
NA	many	TRBV12-3/TRBV12-4	TRBJ1-2	TGTGCCAGCAGTTCCGGAACGCCGGGAGGCTACACCTTC	CASSSGTPGGYTF
TRBD1	NA	TRBV20-1	TRBJ2-3	TGCAGTGCTAGGACAGGGGATACGCAGTATTTT	CSARTGDTQYF
TRBD1	NA	TRBV4-2	TRBJ2-5	TGTGCCAGCAGCCCGGCCGACGGACAGGGGGCGACCCAGTACTTC	CASSPADGQGATQYF
TRBD1	NA	TRBV7-9	TRBJ2-7	TGTGCCAGCAGCTCCTTTAGCTGGGACAGGCCAACCCGCTACGAGCAGTACTTC	CASSSFSWDRPTRYEQYF
NA	NA	TRBV21-1	TRBJ1-1	TGTGCCAGCAGCAAAGTGGGCAGGGGTCGGACTGAAGCTTTCTTT	CASSKVGRGRTEAFF
TRBD2	NA	TRBV5-1	TRBJ2-7	TGCGCCAGCAGCTTGGGGACTAGCGGGGGGCACGAGCAGTACTTC	CASSLGTSGGHEQYF
TRBD1	NA	TRBV9	TRBJ1-1	TGTGCCAGCAGCGTAGGTCCCAGGGGGGTTGGCACTGAAGCTTTCTTT	CASSVGPRGVGTEAFF
NA	few	TRBV11-2	TRBJ1-4	TGTGCCAGCAGCCCGAGGTCCCGAGGAGGAGAAAAACTGTTTTTT	CASSPRSRGGEKLFF
NA	once	TRBV5-1	TRBJ2-3	TGCGCCAGCAGCTTGGACTCAGGGGGGAATACAGATACGCAGTATTTT	CASSLDSGGNTDTQYF
NA	NA	TRBV5-4	TRBJ2-3	TGTGCCAGCACCCGGGGGGCGGGGGCCGAAACAGATACGCAGTATTTT	CASTRGAGAETDTQYF
NA	NA	TRBV7-8	TRBJ2-2	TGTGCCAGCAGCTCGCGAGGGCCACGGGGCACCGGGGAGCTGTTTTTT	CASSSRGPRGTGELFF
NA	once	TRBV24-1	TRBJ1-1	TGTGCCACCAGTGGGGGCAGGGACACTGAAGCTTTCTTT	CATSGGRDTEAFF
NA	few	TRBV9	TRBJ1-3	TGTGCCAGCAGCGTAGGTTACTCTGGAAACACCATATATTTT	CASSVGYSGNTIYF
NA	NA	TRBV10-1	TRBJ2-3	TGCGCCAGCAGTGAAGACAGCAGCACAGATACGCAGTATTTT	CASSEDSSTDTQYF
NA	NA	TRBV6-1	TRBJ1-2	TGTGCCAGCAGTGAAGCGGGCAGGGGCTACACCTTC	CASSEAGRGYTF
NA	NA	TRBV19	TRBJ1-1	TGTGCCAGTATTATCCGGGGTAAAACTGAAGCTTTCTTT	CASIIRGKTEAFF
TRBD2	NA	TRBV11-3	TRBJ2-3	TGTGCCAGCAGCTCCTACGGGAGGGGATCTAGCACAGATACGCAGTATTTT	CASSSYGRGSSTDTQYF
NA	NA	TRBV18	TRBJ1-1	TGTGCCAGCTCAACAGGAAACCTTGAAGCTTTCTTT	CASSTGNLEAFF
NA	NA	TRBV28	TRBJ1-5	TGTGCCAGCAGTTTATATTACAGAAATAGCAATCAGCCCCAGCATTTT	CASSLYYRNSNQPQHF
NA	once	TRBV2	TRBJ2-7	TGTGCCAGCACCGGCTCCTACGAGCAGTACTTC	CASTGSYEQYF
TRBD2	NA	TRBV19	TRBJ2-5	TGTGCCAGTAGGGCGGGGGAAGAGACCCAGTACTTC	CASRAGEETQYF
NA	NA	TRBV6-5	TRBJ1-4	TGTGCCAGCAGTTACACAGACGGTGCCGAAAAACTGTTTTTT	CASSYTDGAEKLFF
NA	few	TRBV7-3	TRBJ1-6	TGTGCCAGCAGACCCTCGCCCGGGTCACCCCTCCACTTT	CASRPSPGSPLHF
NA	NA	TRBV7-6	TRBJ2-2	TGTGCCAGCAGCTCCCAGGGAGGAACCGGGGAGCTGTTTTTT	CASSSQGGTGELFF
NA	NA	TRBV19	TRBJ1-5	TGTGCCAGTAGGGGCAGTATAGGTGATCAGCCCCAGCATTTT	CASRGSIGDQPQHF